This T cell receptor (beta chain) was recovered during a study of blood T cell repertoires in COVID-19. The table came from immunoSEQ multiplex PCR; TCRdb's copy has only in-frame clones and leaves some out. The repertoire holds about 250,000 clones, with about nine tenths as singletons. This CDR3 spans 15 amino acids. Germline loops: CDR1 SGHNT, CDR2 YENEEA. V was clipped by 1 base and J by 2 bases, with 9 bases between them. This clonotype was sampled from a man aged 18-30 years who had recovered from COVID-19. The V gene is TRBV11-3, the J gene TRBJ2-1; maybe TRBD1 (5 bases). The source material was PBMCs or T cells enriched from blood (not recorded which). For the CDR3, the DNA is TGTGCCAGCAGCTTAGGTCAGGGCCCCTACAATGAGCAGTTCTTC. Protein product: CASSLGQGPYNEQFF.